The rows below give T cell receptor beta chains drawn from one sample of a study of early T cells in non-severe SARS-CoV-2 infection. From the 5' RACE reads, TCRdb called clonotypes with MiXCR, one entry per CDR3 protein. The table shows more than 85,000 distinct CDR3 sequences, with roughly 17% occurring only once. The sequencing input was whole blood. The receptors derive from an adult who was a healthcare worker with PCR-confirmed SARS-CoV-2 infection or an uninfected control (not recorded which). Both conserved end residues are part of each CDR3. D genes are given only for firm matches. The size of a clone is reported for some rows only, either as once, few or many, or as a class for expanded clones.

clone_size j_call d_call v_call cdr3_aa cdr3_nt
few TRBJ2-2 - TRBV7-9 CASSPRGGRGDTGELFF TGTGCCAGCAGCCCCAGGGGGGGCAGAGGTGACACCGGGGAGCTGTTTTTT
once TRBJ2-1 - TRBV4-3 CASSQVIRKEQFF TGCGCCAGCAGCCAAGTTATCCGGAAGGAGCAGTTCTTC
few TRBJ2-5 - TRBV12-3/TRBV12-4 CASSFNSETQYF TGTGCCAGCAGTTTCAACTCAGAGACCCAGTACTTC
few TRBJ2-5 - TRBV29-1 CSVEDGRGEGTQYF TGCAGCGTTGAAGATGGTAGGGGCGAGGGGACCCAGTACTTC
- TRBJ2-4 TRBD2 TRBV20-1 CSAIGAGVNKNIQYF TGCAGTGCTATCGGGGCGGGGGTAAACAAAAACATTCAGTACTTC
- TRBJ2-5 TRBD2 TRBV11-2 CASSLGRAGGETQYF TGTGCCAGCAGCTTAGGTCGAGCGGGAGGGGAGACCCAGTACTTC
- TRBJ2-1 - TRBV11-3 CASSSPDYYNEQFF TGTGCCAGCAGCTCCCCGGACTACTACAATGAGCAGTTCTTC
few TRBJ2-7 TRBD2 TRBV7-9 CASSLTSGGYEQYF TGTGCCAGCAGCTTAACCAGCGGGGGCTACGAGCAGTACTTC
- TRBJ2-2 - TRBV19 CASSIGLGGYVGTGELFF TGTGCCAGTAGTATAGGGTTAGGAGGGTACGTCGGCACCGGGGAGCTGTTTTTT
- TRBJ2-3 - TRBV6-2/TRBV6-3 CASSYSRTGISTDTQYF TGTGCCAGCAGTTACTCAAGAACAGGGATTTCCACAGATACGCAGTATTTT
few TRBJ2-7 - TRBV19 CASSLGLDAYEQYF TGTGCCAGTAGTCTCGGACTGGATGCCTACGAGCAGTACTTC
many TRBJ2-7 - TRBV7-2 CASSSGTGYEQYF TGTGCCAGCAGCTCCGGGACTGGTTACGAGCAGTACTTC
- TRBJ2-1 - TRBV29-1 CVAFRGEQFF TGCGTGGCGTTTCGAGGCGAGCAGTTCTTC
- TRBJ2-2 - TRBV19 CASSSVTSRGRTGELFF TGTGCCAGTAGTTCGGTGACTAGCAGGGGGAGGACCGGGGAGCTGTTTTTT
many TRBJ1-4 - TRBV5-6 CASSSYLTNEKLFF TGTGCCAGCAGCAGCTACCTAACTAATGAAAAACTGTTTTTT
few TRBJ2-5 - TRBV6-2/TRBV6-3 CASTYRQSTQETQYF TGTGCCAGCACCTACCGACAGAGTACACAAGAGACCCAGTACTTC
- TRBJ1-2 - TRBV18 CASSPQGANYGYTF TGTGCCAGCTCACCACAGGGGGCTAACTATGGCTACACCTTC
- TRBJ2-7 - TRBV11-2 CASKSAGSYEQYF TGTGCCAGTAAGTCGGCGGGCTCCTACGAGCAGTACTTC
many TRBJ2-3 TRBD2 TRBV20-1 CSASGGAGSTDTQYF TGCAGTGCTAGCGGGGGGGCCGGGAGCACAGATACGCAGTATTTT
few TRBJ1-1 - TRBV7-9 CASTQQGGYTEAFF TGTGCCAGCACACAACAGGGAGGATACACTGAAGCTTTCTTT
- TRBJ2-1 - TRBV6-1 CASSEGLESNEQFF TGTGCCAGCAGTGAGGGGCTCGAGAGCAATGAGCAGTTCTTC
many TRBJ2-5 TRBD2 TRBV10-2 CASSDVSGGQTQYF TGCGCCAGCAGTGACGTTAGCGGGGGTCAGACCCAGTACTTC
few TRBJ1-1 - TRBV7-9 CASSFAGRGEAFF TGTGCCAGCAGCTTCGCCGGTCGTGGTGAAGCTTTCTTT
many TRBJ2-1 TRBD2 TRBV18 CASSLAGGTYNEQFF TGTGCCAGCTCACTAGCGGGAGGCACCTACAATGAGCAGTTCTTC
many TRBJ1-5 - TRBV25-1 CASRGQGNQPQHF TGTGCCAGCAGGGGGCAGGGCAATCAGCCCCAGCATTTT
many TRBJ2-3 - TRBV6-5 CASSYSRDTQYF TGTGCCAGCAGTTACTCCAGGGATACGCAGTATTTT
- TRBJ2-1 - TRBV5-8 CASSLTPWSNEQFF TGTGCCAGCAGCTTGACCCCTTGGAGCAATGAGCAGTTCTTC
many TRBJ2-1 - TRBV5-1 CASSLFSSYNEQFF TGCGCCAGCAGCTTGTTTAGCTCCTACAATGAGCAGTTCTTC
- TRBJ2-1 TRBD2 TRBV29-1 CSVARLASSREQFF TGCAGCGTTGCACGACTAGCTTCCTCCAGGGAGCAGTTCTTC
- TRBJ2-5 - TRBV12-3/TRBV12-4 CASSLVPMGEETQYF TGTGCCAGCAGTTTAGTGCCGATGGGGGAGGAGACCCAGTACTTC
few TRBJ1-1 - TRBV5-6 CASSWRTNRKNTEAFF TGTGCCAGCAGCTGGCGGACAAATAGAAAGAACACTGAAGCTTTCTTT
- TRBJ2-1 - TRBV28 CASRLDTSSYNEQLF TGTGCCAGCAGGTTGGACACCTCCTCCTACAATGAGCAGTTATTC
few TRBJ1-1 TRBD1 TRBV12-3/TRBV12-4 CASSQRQGFWAFF TGTGCCAGCAGTCAAAGACAGGGGTTTTGGGCTTTCTTT
- TRBJ2-2 - TRBV9 CASSVREQGNTGELFF TGTGCCAGCAGCGTTAGGGAACAGGGAAACACCGGGGAGCTGTTTTTT
many TRBJ2-3 - TRBV5-1 CASSLDITDTQYF TGCGCCAGCAGTCTAGACATCACAGATACGCAGTATTTT
- TRBJ2-6 - TRBV3-1 CASSRDTYSGANVLTF TGTGCCAGCAGCCGAGACACCTACTCTGGGGCCAACGTCCTGACTTTC
- TRBJ2-3 TRBD1 TRBV14 CASSQTGASTDTQYF TGTGCCAGCAGCCAAACAGGGGCCAGCACAGATACGCAGTATTTT
few TRBJ2-1 TRBD2 TRBV7-6 CASSTDSGRSYNEQFF TGTGCCAGCAGCACAGATAGCGGGAGATCCTACAATGAGCAGTTCTTC
few TRBJ2-2 TRBD1 TRBV7-2 CASSWTGEDTGELFF TGTGCCAGCAGCTGGACAGGGGAGGACACCGGGGAGCTGTTTTTT
- TRBJ2-7 - TRBV29-1 CSVTGYWEQYF TGCAGCGTCACCGGGTACTGGGAGCAGTACTTC
few TRBJ1-6 TRBD1 TRBV6-5 CASSRPGQVNSPLHF TGTGCCAGCTCCAGGCCGGGACAGGTTAATTCACCCCTCCACTTT
many TRBJ2-1 TRBD1 TRBV20-1 CSARALRTGTFYNEQFF TGCAGTGCTAGGGCCCTAAGGACAGGGACTTTCTACAATGAGCAGTTCTTC
few TRBJ2-3 TRBD2 TRBV7-8 CASSRLTSGGRDTQYF TGTGCCAGCAGCCGCTTGACTAGCGGGGGAAGGGATACGCAGTATTTT
- TRBJ2-7 TRBD2 TRBV12-3/TRBV12-4 CASSLAGVGEQYF TGTGCCAGCAGTCTAGCGGGAGTTGGGGAGCAGTACTTC
few TRBJ1-5 TRBD1 TRBV11-2 CASSLGTGGNQPQHF TGTGCCAGCAGCTTAGGGACAGGGGGAAATCAGCCCCAGCATTTT
many TRBJ2-7 TRBD1 TRBV25-1 CASTAGTGTSYEQYF TGTGCCAGCACCGCCGGGACAGGGACATCCTACGAGCAGTACTTC